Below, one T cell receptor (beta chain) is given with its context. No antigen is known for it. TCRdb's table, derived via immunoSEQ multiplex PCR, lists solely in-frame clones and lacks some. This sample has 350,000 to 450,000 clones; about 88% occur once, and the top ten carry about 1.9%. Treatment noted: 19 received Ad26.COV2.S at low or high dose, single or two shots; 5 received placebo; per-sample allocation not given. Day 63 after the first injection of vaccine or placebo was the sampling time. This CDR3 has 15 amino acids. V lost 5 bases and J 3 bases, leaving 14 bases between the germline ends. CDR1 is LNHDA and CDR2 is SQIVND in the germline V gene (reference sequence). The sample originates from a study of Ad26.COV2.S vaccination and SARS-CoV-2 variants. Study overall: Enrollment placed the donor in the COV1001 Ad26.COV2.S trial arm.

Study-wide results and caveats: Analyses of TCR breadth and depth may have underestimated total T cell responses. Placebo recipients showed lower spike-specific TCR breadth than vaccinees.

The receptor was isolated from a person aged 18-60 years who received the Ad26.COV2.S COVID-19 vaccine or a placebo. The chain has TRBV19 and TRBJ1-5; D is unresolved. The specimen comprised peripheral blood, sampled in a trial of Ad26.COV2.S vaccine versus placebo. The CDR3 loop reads CASSSPDGYNQPQHF. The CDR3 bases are TGTGCCAGTAGTTCACCGGACGGTTACAATCAGCCCCAGCATTTT.